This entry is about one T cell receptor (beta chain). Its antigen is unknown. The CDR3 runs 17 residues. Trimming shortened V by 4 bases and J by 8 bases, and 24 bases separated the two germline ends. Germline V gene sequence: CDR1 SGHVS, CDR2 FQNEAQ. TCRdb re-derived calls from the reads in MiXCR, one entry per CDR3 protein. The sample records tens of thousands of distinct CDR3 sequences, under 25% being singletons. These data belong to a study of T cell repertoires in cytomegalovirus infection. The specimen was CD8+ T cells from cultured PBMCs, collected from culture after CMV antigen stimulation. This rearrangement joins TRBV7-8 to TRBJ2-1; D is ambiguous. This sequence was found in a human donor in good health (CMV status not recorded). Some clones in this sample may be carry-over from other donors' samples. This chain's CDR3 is CASSSRSWAYGPDEQFF. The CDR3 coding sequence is TGTGCCAGCAGCTCCAGGAGCTGGGCGTACGGTCCAGATGAGCAGTTCTTC.